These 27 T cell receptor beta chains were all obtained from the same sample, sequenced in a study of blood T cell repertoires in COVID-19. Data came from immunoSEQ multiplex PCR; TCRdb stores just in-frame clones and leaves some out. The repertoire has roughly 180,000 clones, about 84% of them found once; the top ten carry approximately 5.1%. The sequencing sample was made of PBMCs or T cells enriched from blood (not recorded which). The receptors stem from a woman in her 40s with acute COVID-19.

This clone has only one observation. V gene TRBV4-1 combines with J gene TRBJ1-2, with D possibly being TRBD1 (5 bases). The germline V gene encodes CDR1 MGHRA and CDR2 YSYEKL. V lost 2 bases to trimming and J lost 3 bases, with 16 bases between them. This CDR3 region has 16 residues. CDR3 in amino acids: CASSQFQGVEDYGYTF. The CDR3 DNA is TGCGCCAGCAGCCAATTCCAGGGCGTTGAGGACTATGGCTACACCTTC.

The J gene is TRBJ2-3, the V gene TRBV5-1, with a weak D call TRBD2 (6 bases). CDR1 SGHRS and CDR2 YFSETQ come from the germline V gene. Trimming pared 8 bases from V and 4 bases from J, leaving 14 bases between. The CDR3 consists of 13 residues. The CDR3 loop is CASLEEGADTQYF. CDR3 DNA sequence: TGCGCCAGTCTGGAGGAGGGCGCAGATACGCAGTATTTT. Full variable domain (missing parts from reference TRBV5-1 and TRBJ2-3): KAGVTQTPRYLIKTRGQQVTLSCSPISGHRSVSWYQQTPGQGLQFLFEYFSETQRNKGNFPGRFSGRQFSNSRSEMNVSTLELGDSALYLCASLEEGADTQYFGPGTRLTVL.

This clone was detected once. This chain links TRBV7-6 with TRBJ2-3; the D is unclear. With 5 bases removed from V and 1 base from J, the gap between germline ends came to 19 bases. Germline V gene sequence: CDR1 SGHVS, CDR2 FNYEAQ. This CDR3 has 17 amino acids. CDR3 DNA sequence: TGTGCCAGCAGCAAACATTGGTGGCGGAACCGCACAGATACGCAGTATTTT. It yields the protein CASSKHWWRNRTDTQYF.

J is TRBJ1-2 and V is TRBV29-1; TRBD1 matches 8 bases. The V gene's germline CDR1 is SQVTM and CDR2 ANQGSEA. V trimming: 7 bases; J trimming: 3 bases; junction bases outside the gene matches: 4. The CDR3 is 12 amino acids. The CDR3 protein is CSGSQGDYGYTF. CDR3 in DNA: TGCAGCGGATCACAGGGGGACTATGGCTACACCTTC.

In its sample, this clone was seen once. In nucleotides, the CDR3 is TGTGCCATTGGGGGGGACAGGGGAAGCGGAGGACCCTACAATGAGCAGTTCTTC. Translating it yields CAIGGDRGSGGPYNEQFF. J is TRBJ2-1 and V is TRBV10-3; 10 positions agree with TRBD1. The CDR3 is 18 residues long. Trimming cost V 9 bases and J 2 bases; bases outside gene matches: 16. Germline lookup yields CDR1 ENHRY and CDR2 SYGVKD.

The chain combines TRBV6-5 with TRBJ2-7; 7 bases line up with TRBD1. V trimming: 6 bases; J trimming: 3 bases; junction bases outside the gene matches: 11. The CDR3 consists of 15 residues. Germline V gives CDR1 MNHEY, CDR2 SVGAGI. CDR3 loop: CASSLTQTGNYEQYV. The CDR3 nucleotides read TGTGCCAGCAGCCTCACCCAGACAGGGAACTACGAGCAGTACGTC.

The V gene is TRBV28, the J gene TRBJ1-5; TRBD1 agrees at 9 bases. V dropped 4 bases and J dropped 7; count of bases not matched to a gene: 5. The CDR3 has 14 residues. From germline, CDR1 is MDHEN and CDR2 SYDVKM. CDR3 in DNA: TGTGCCAGCAGTTCCGGGACAGGGAAACAGCCCCAGCATTTT. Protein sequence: CASSSGTGKQPQHF. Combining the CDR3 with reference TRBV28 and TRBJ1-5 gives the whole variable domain DVKVTQSSRYLVKRTGEKVFLECVQDMDHENMFWYRQDPGLGLRLIYFSYDVKMKEKGDIPEGYSVSREKKERFSLILESASTNQTSMYLCASSSGTGKQPQHFGDGTRLSIL.

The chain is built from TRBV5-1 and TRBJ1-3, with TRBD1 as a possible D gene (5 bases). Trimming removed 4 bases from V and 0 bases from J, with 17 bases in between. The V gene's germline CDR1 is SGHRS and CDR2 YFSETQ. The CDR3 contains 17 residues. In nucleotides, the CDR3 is TGCGCCAGCAGCCCCTACGGGGGGGAGTTCTCTGGAAACACCATATATTTT. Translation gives CASSPYGGEFSGNTIYF. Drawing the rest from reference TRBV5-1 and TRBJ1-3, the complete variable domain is KAGVTQTPRYLIKTRGQQVTLSCSPISGHRSVSWYQQTPGQGLQFLFEYFSETQRNKGNFPGRFSGRQFSNSRSEMNVSTLELGDSALYLCASSPYGGEFSGNTIYFGEGSWLTVV.

CDR3 DNA sequence: TGTGCCAGCAGTTCAGGGGACGAGCAGTACTTC. It encodes CASSSGDEQYF. The chain links TRBV12-3 or TRBV12-4 to TRBJ2-7, with a weak D call TRBD1 (6 bases). V was cut by 4 bases and J by 5 bases, with 6 bases left in between. This CDR3 is 11 amino acids long.

The DNA of the CDR3 is TGTGCCGTCTACAGGGAAGGTTCCGTAACCGGGGAGCTGTTTTTT. Its protein product is CAVYREGSVTGELFF. The chain combines TRBV10-3 with TRBJ2-2; the D gene is possibly TRBD1 (6 bases). The germline V and J ends were trimmed by 11 bases and 5 bases, with 21 bases remaining between them. Germline V gene data show CDR1 as ENHRY and CDR2 as SYGVKD. This CDR3 comprises 15 residues.

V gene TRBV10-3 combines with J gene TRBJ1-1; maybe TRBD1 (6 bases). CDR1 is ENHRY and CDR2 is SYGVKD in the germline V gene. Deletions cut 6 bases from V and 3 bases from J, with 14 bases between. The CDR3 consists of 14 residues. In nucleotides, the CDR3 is TGTGCCATCAGACTAAGACAGGACGACACTGAAGCTTTCTTT. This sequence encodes CAIRLRQDDTEAFF.

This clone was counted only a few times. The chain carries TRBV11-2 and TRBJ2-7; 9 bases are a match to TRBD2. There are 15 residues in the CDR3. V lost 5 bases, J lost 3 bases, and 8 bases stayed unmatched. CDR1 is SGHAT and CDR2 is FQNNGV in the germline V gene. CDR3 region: CASSPKTSGYYEQYF. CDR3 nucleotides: TGTGCCAGCAGCCCTAAAACTAGCGGGTACTACGAGCAGTACTTC.

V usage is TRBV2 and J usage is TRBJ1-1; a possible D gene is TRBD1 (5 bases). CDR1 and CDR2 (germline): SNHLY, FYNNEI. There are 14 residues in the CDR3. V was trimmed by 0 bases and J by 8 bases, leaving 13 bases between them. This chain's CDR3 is CASSEALTGVEAFF. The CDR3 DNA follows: TGTGCCAGCAGTGAAGCTTTAACAGGAGTAGAAGCTTTCTTT.

The CDR3 here is CASSWLGGSNTGELFF. CDR3 DNA sequence: TGTGCCAGCAGCTGGCTTGGCGGTTCGAACACCGGGGAGCTGTTTTTT. V is TRBV5-6 and J is TRBJ2-2; D not certain. The V and J ends lost 3 bases and 0 bases respectively, with 12 bases between them. Looked up from germline, CDR1 is SGHDT and CDR2 is YYEEEE. The CDR3 covers 16 residues.

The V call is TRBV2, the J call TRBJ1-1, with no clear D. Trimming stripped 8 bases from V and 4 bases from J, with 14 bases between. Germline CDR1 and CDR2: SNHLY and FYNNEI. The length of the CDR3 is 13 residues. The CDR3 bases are TGTGCCAGCCGACTGGCCCCGGGCACTGAAGCTTTCTTT. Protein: CASRLAPGTEAFF. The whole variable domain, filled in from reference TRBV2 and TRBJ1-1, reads EPEVTQTPSHQVTQMGQEVILRCVPISNHLYFYWYRQILGQKVEFLVSFYNNEISEKSEIFDDQFSVERPDGSNFTLKIRSTKLEDSAMYFCASRLAPGTEAFFGQGTRLTVV.

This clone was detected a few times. This chain's CDR3 is CASSPGQGDGYTF. The CDR3 DNA is TGTGCCAGCTCACCAGGACAGGGCGACGGCTACACCTTC. The gene calls are TRBV18 and TRBJ1-2, with TRBD1 identical over 8 bases. CDR3 size: 13 residues. Germline-derived CDR1 and CDR2 are KGHSH and LQKENI. The ends lost 2 bases at V and 8 bases at J; junction bases unmatched: 4.

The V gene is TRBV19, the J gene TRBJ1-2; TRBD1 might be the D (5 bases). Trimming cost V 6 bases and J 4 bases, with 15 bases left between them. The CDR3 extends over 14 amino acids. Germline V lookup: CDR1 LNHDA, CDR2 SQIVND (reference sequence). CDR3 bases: TGTGCCAGTAGCTTTTCTCAGGGTTTCTATGGCTACACCTTC. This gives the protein CASSFSQGFYGYTF.

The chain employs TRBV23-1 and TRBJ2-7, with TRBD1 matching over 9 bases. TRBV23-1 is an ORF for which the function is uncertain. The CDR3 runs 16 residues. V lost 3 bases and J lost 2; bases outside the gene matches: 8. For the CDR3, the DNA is TGCGCCAGCAGTCACCCCGGGACAGGGACAACCTACGAGCAGTACGTC. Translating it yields CASSHPGTGTTYEQYV.

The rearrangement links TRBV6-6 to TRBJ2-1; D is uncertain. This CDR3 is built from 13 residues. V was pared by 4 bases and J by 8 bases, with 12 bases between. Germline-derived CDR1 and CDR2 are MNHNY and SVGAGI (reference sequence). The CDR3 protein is CASSSALRDEQFF. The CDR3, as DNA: TGTGCCAGCAGTTCAGCACTCCGGGATGAGCAGTTCTTC.

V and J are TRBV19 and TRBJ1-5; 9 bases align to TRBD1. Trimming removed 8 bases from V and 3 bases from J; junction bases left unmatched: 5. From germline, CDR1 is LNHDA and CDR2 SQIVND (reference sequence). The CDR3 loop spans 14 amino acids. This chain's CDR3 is CASERQGDNQPQHF. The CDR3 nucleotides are TGTGCCAGTGAGCGACAGGGGGACAATCAGCCCCAGCATTTT.

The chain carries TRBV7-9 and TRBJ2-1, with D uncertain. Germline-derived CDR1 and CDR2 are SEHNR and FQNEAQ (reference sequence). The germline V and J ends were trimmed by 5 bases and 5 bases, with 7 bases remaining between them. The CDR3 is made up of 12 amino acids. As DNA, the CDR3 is TGTGCCAGCAGCCAAGACAACAATGAGCAGTTCTTC. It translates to CASSQDNNEQFF.

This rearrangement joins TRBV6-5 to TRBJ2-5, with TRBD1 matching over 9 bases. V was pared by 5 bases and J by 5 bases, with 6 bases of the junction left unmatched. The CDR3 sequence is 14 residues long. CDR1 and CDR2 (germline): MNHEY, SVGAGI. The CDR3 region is CASSPGQGAETQYF. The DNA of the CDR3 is TGTGCCAGCAGTCCGGGACAGGGAGCCGAGACCCAGTACTTC.

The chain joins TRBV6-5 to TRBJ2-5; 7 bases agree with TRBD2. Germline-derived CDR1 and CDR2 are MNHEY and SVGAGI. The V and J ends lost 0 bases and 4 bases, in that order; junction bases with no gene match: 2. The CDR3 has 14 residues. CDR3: CASSYSQRGETQYF. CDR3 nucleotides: TGTGCCAGCAGTTACTCCCAGCGGGGAGAGACCCAGTACTTC.

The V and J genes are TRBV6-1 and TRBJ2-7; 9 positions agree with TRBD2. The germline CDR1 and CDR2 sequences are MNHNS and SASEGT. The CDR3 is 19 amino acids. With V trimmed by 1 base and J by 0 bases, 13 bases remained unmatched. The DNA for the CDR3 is TGTGCCAGCAGTGAAGGTGGTGGTACTAGCGGGCCAAGCTCCTACGAGCAGTACGTC. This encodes CASSEGGGTSGPSSYEQYV.

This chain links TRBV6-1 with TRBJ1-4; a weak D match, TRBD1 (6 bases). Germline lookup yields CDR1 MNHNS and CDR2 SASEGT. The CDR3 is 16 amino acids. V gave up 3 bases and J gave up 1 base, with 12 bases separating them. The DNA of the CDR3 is TGTGCCAGCAGTGATAGGGGGGGGCAAACTAATGAAAAACTGTTTTTT. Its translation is CASSDRGGQTNEKLFF.

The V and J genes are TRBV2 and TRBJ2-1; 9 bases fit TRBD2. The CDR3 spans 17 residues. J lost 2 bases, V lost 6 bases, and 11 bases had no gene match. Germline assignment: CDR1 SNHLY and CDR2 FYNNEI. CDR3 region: CASRPAGAGGTYNEQFF. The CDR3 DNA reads TGTGCCAGCAGGCCCGCCGGGGCGGGAGGGACCTACAATGAGCAGTTCTTC.

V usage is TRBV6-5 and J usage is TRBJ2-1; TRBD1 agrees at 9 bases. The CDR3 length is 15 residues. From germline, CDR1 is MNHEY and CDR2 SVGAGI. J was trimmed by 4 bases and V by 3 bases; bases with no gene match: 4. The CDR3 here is CASSYEGQGYNEQFF. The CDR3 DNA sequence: TGTGCCAGCAGTTATGAAGGACAGGGGTACAATGAGCAGTTCTTC.